A single sample gave rise to the 32 T cell receptor beta chains below, sequenced in a study of blood T cell repertoires in COVID-19. The assay was immunoSEQ multiplex PCR, and TCRdb's table has in-frame clones only and misses some. Here the sample spans 70,000 or so clones, around 86% being singletons. Specimen: peripheral blood. The receptor source for this set is a woman in her late teens or twenties with acute or convalescent COVID-19.

The chain is built from TRBV18 and TRBJ2-1, with TRBD2 identical over 7 bases. The CDR3 contains 12 residues. J lost 9 bases, V lost 5 bases, and 4 bases had no gene match. CDR1 is KGHSH and CDR2 is LQKENI in the germline V gene. This CDR3 is CASSKGEGEQFF. The CDR3 bases are TGTGCCAGCTCAAAAGGGGAGGGTGAGCAGTTCTTC.

The rearrangement uses TRBV7-2 and TRBJ1-4; D ambiguous. The germline V gene encodes CDR1 SGHTA and CDR2 FQGNSA. Trimming took 3 bases from V and 8 from J, leaving 10 bases between them. The CDR3 covers 13 residues. The CDR3 loop is CASSFGVTEKLFF. The CDR3 nucleotides read TGTGCCAGCAGCTTCGGGGTTACGGAAAAACTGTTTTTT.

The CDR3 is CASSLADNEQFF. CDR3 sequence (DNA): TGTGCCAGCAGCTTGGCAGATAATGAGCAGTTCTTC. The chain joins TRBV5-4 to TRBJ2-1; no firm D call. From germline, CDR1 is SGHNT and CDR2 YYREEE (reference sequence). The CDR3 is 12 residues long. Trimming shortened V by 0 bases and J by 7 bases, and 5 bases separated the two germline ends.

The chain uses TRBV5-5 and TRBJ2-7; TRBD2 matches 7 bases. Trimming cost V 0 bases and J 6 bases; bases outside gene matches: 6. The CDR3 runs 14 residues. The germline CDR1 and CDR2 sequences are SGHKS and YYEKEE (reference sequence). The DNA for the CDR3 is TGTGCCAGCAGCTTGGAAGTTGGCGGGGGCGAGCAGTACTTC. Translated, it gives CASSLEVGGGEQYF. Together with reference TRBV5-5 and TRBJ2-7, the CDR3 gives the full variable domain: DAGVTQSPTHLIKTRGQQVTLRCSPISGHKSVSWYQQVLGQGPQFIFQYYEKEERGRGNFPDRFSARQFPNYSSELNVNALLLGDSALYLCASSLEVGGGEQYFGPGTRLTVT.

This clone was found once. The chain joins TRBV30 to TRBJ2-3; tentatively, D is TRBD1 (6 bases). This CDR3 spans 13 amino acids. Germline lookup yields CDR1 GTSNPN and CDR2 SVGIG (reference sequence). Trimming left V 1 base short and J 5 bases short, with 10 bases between. The CDR3 coding sequence is TGTGCCTGGAGTGATCAGGGGATAGATACGCAGTATTTT. This translates into CAWSDQGIDTQYF.

This clone was counted a few times. This chain joins TRBV4-2 and TRBJ2-7; 9 nucleotides match TRBD2. The junction had 11 bases not matched to a gene; V was cut back by 0 bases and J by 5 bases. This CDR3 has 17 residues. CDR1 LGHNA and CDR2 YNFKEQ come from the germline V gene. The CDR3 protein is CASSQDGPGSGGNEQYF. The CDR3 coding sequence is TGTGCCAGCAGCCAAGATGGACCGGGGAGCGGGGGGAACGAGCAGTACTTC.

The V gene is TRBV18, the J gene TRBJ1-5; TRBD1 aligns across 8 bases. Germline loops: CDR1 KGHSH, CDR2 LQKENI. V lost 6 bases, J lost 5 bases, and 6 bases stayed unmatched. The length of the CDR3 is 14 residues. The CDR3 nucleotides are TGTGCCAGCTCTCCCGGACAGGGTTATCAGCCCCAGCATTTT. Amino acids: CASSPGQGYQPQHF.

This sequence joins TRBV12-3 or TRBV12-4 and TRBJ2-3; maybe TRBD2 (5 bases). The V and J ends lost 6 bases and 9 bases respectively, with 13 bases between them. The CDR3 consists of 12 residues. The CDR3 DNA reads as TGTGCCAGCAGCCCGAGGCGAGGGACGCAGTATTTT. Protein sequence: CASSPRRGTQYF.

V gene TRBV19 combines with J gene TRBJ1-2; D possibly corresponds to TRBD1 (6 bases). Germline V gives CDR1 LNHDA, CDR2 SQIVND (reference sequence). The CDR3 totals 16 residues. Trimming took off 4 bases at V and 5 bases at J, with 20 bases between the two ends. The DNA for the CDR3 is TGTGCCAGTAGTACCACGCACAGGGTGTCCTCTTATGGCTACACCTTC. The encoded protein is CASSTTHRVSSYGYTF.

The chain has TRBV30 and TRBJ2-2, with D possibly TRBD2 on 6 matching bases. Trimming pared 0 bases from V and 6 bases from J, leaving 14 bases between. The CDR3 runs to 15 residues. Looked up from germline, CDR1 is GTSNPN and CDR2 is SVGIG (reference sequence). CDR3 DNA sequence: TGTGCCTGGAGTGTACTCGGGGGTGAAGCCGGGGAGCTGTTTTTT. This translates into CAWSVLGGEAGELFF.

The J gene is TRBJ1-1, the V gene TRBV7-9, with D maybe TRBD1 (5 bases). This CDR3 has 15 residues. Trimming took off 2 bases at V and 4 bases at J, with 14 bases between the two ends. Looked up from germline, CDR1 is SEHNR and CDR2 is FQNEAQ (reference sequence). CDR3 amino acids: CASSLQGRGGTEAFF. The CDR3, as DNA: TGTGCCAGCAGCTTACAGGGCCGAGGTGGCACTGAAGCTTTCTTT.

The V and J genes are TRBV10-3 and TRBJ2-1; 9 bases match TRBD2. CDR3 length: 20 residues. The ends lost 2 bases at V and 3 bases at J; junction bases unmatched: 17. From germline, CDR1 is ENHRY and CDR2 SYGVKD. The CDR3 nucleotides read TGTGCCATCAGTGAGAGAGGGGCTAGCGGGATAGCCCGGGGCTACAATGAGCAGTTCTTC. This gives the protein CAISERGASGIARGYNEQFF.

The genes are TRBV5-1 and TRBJ2-1, with D perhaps matching TRBD2 (7 bases). The CDR3 runs to 16 residues. Germline loops: CDR1 SGHRS, CDR2 YFSETQ. V lost 4 bases, J lost 9 bases, and 23 bases lay in between. The CDR3 region has the DNA TGCGCCAGCAGCGGGCAAAGCGGGACCAGGGGCGGTGAGCAGTTCTTC. Protein: CASSGQSGTRGGEQFF.

This chain uses TRBV5-6 with TRBJ2-3, with TRBD1 identical over 9 bases. J gave up 2 bases and V 3 bases, and 1 base lay outside the gene matches. The CDR3 totals 14 residues. Looked up from germline, CDR1 is SGHDT and CDR2 is YYEEEE. The CDR3 is CASSWDRDTDTQYF. In nucleotides, the CDR3 is TGTGCCAGCAGCTGGGACAGGGACACAGATACGCAGTATTTT. Supplemented by reference TRBV5-6 and TRBJ2-3, the full variable domain reads DAGVTQSPTHLIKTRGQQVTLRCSPKSGHDTVSWYQQALGQGPQFIFQYYEEEERQRGNFPDRFSGHQFPNYSSELNVNALLLGDSALYLCASSWDRDTDTQYFGPGTRLTVL.

The chain has TRBV5-1 and TRBJ1-1; 8 bases agree with TRBD1. The CDR3 loop spans 16 amino acids. Germline V gene lookup returns CDR1 SGHRS and CDR2 YFSETQ. With 3 bases clipped from V and 1 base from J, the junction kept 8 bases outside the gene matches. The CDR3, as DNA: TGCGCCAGCAGCTGGGGGACAGGAGCTACGAACACTGAAGCTTTCTTT. Amino acid sequence: CASSWGTGATNTEAFF.

This clone was seen a few times. This chain uses TRBV19 with TRBJ1-5; tentative D call: TRBD1 (6 bases). The CDR3 loop spans 14 amino acids. Germline V gene lookup returns CDR1 LNHDA and CDR2 SQIVND (reference sequence). The V and J ends lost 5 bases and 3 bases respectively, with 11 bases between them. The CDR3 here is CASSPGVINQPQHF. CDR3 nucleotides: TGTGCCAGTAGTCCAGGGGTGATCAATCAGCCCCAGCATTTT. The entire variable domain, with the rest obtained from reference TRBV19 and TRBJ1-5, is as follows: DGGITQSPKYLFRKEGQNVTLSCEQNLNHDAMYWYRQDPGQGLRLIYYSQIVNDFQKGDIAEGYSVSREKKESFPLTVTSAQKNPTAFYLCASSPGVINQPQHFGDGTRLSIL.

The rearrangement joins TRBV30 to TRBJ1-6; D not resolved. V lost 0 bases and J lost 5, with 8 bases in between. Germline V gene data show CDR1 as GTSNPN and CDR2 as SVGIG (reference sequence). The CDR3 is 14 amino acids. Written as DNA, the CDR3 is TGTGCCTGGAGTGTTCAGGTCGATAATTCACCCCTCCACTTT. As protein: CAWSVQVDNSPLHF.

The chain has TRBV18 and TRBJ2-1; the match to TRBD1 covers 9 bases. Trimming cost V 3 bases and J 5 bases; bases outside gene matches: 5. The CDR3 is 15 residues long. Per germline, CDR1 KGHSH and CDR2 LQKENI. The CDR3 DNA reads as TGTGCCAGCTCACCTAAACAGGGGGCCCACAATGAGCAGTTCTTC. Residues: CASSPKQGAHNEQFF.

This chain links TRBV28 with TRBJ1-2; 7 bases agree with TRBD1. Germline V lookup: CDR1 MDHEN, CDR2 SYDVKM. Trimming at V came to 5 bases and at J to 7 bases, leaving 1 base not matched to a gene. CDR3 length: 11 residues. Here the CDR3 DNA reads TGTGCCAGCAGTGCAGGGGGTGGCTACACCTTC. This translates into CASSAGGGYTF.

Comment on this clone: Germline is not matched at one junction end, which may reflect a read error. The same CDR3 can be traced to other DNA sequences in this sample. The rearrangement joins TRBV7-2 to TRBJ2-5; 7 bases map to TRBD2. This CDR3 is built from 14 residues. CDR1 SGHTA and CDR2 FQGNSA come from the germline V gene. The CDR3 DNA reads as TGTGCCAGTAGCTTCGGCGGGGGTTCAGAGACCCAGTACTTC. Its translation is CASSFGGGSETQYF.

The chain uses TRBV18 and TRBJ1-4; 10 nucleotides line up with TRBD1. Germline values: CDR1 KGHSH, CDR2 LQKENI. The V gene end was trimmed by 5 bases and the J gene end by 7 bases; junction bases not matched to a gene: 7. The CDR3 covers 15 residues. The CDR3 loop is CASSTGQGTGEKLFF. In DNA, the CDR3 is TGTGCCAGCTCAACGGGACAGGGGACGGGTGAAAAACTGTTTTTT.

The rearrangement joins TRBV19 to TRBJ1-4; 8 nucleotides align to TRBD1. V was pared by 2 bases and J by 8 bases, with 4 bases of the junction left unmatched. CDR1 is LNHDA, CDR2 SQIVND, per germline (reference sequence). This CDR3 has 14 residues. The CDR3, as DNA: TGTGCCAGTAGTATACAGGGGGCATCGGAAAAACTGTTTTTT. The encoded protein is CASSIQGASEKLFF.

This chain links TRBV4-3 with TRBJ2-7; possible D gene TRBD2, 6 bases. V shed 0 bases and J shed 2 bases, with 14 bases lying between them. CDR1 is LGHNA, CDR2 YSLEER, per germline. CDR3 length equals 16 residues. DNA of the CDR3: TGCGCCAGCAGCCAAGATATGGGGGGTAGAACCTACGAGCAGTACTTC. Its translation: CASSQDMGGRTYEQYF.

In DNA, the CDR3 is TGTGCCAGCAGCTCCATCGACTCCTCCGATCAGCCCCAGCATTTT. This translates into CASSSIDSSDQPQHF. The chain has TRBV7-8 and TRBJ1-5; D not certain. This CDR3 has 15 amino acids. The germline V gene has CDR1 SGHVS and CDR2 FQNEAQ. The V gene lost 4 bases and the J gene lost 5 bases, with 15 bases spanning the gap.

This clone occurred once. The gene calls are TRBV7-8 and TRBJ1-2; D remains ambiguous. The germline CDR1 and CDR2 sequences are SGHVS and FQNEAQ. V lost 6 bases and J lost 0, with 14 bases in between. The CDR3 contains 15 residues. The CDR3 reads CASSPRVHSNYGYTF. CDR3 DNA: TGTGCCAGCAGTCCCCGCGTTCATTCTAACTATGGCTACACCTTC.

V and J are TRBV10-3 and TRBJ2-3; D is uncertain. The V and J ends lost 2 bases and 5 bases respectively, with 8 bases between them. The CDR3 consists of 13 residues. CDR1 ENHRY and CDR2 SYGVKD come from the germline V gene. The CDR3 protein is CAISEVVVDTQYF. The CDR3 DNA sequence: TGTGCCATCAGTGAGGTCGTCGTAGATACGCAGTATTTT.

The J gene is TRBJ1-2, the V gene TRBV7-9; 8 bases match TRBD1. Unmatched junction bases numbered 8, after V lost 3 bases and J lost 8 bases. CDR1 SEHNR and CDR2 FQNEAQ come from the germline V gene (reference sequence). The CDR3 runs 14 residues. This chain's CDR3 is CASSFGQGDFGYTF. CDR3 DNA: TGTGCCAGCAGCTTCGGACAGGGAGACTTCGGCTACACCTTC.

The chain couples TRBV6-2 or TRBV6-3 to TRBJ2-7; 8 bases agree with TRBD1. V gave up 5 bases and J gave up 3 bases; unmatched junction bases: 6. Germline V gene lookup returns CDR1 MNHEY and CDR2 SVGEGT. The CDR3 runs to 14 residues. The CDR3 is CASSNRQGRYEQYF. As DNA, the CDR3 is TGTGCCAGCAGTAATCGACAGGGGCGCTACGAGCAGTACTTC.

V usage is TRBV7-2 and J usage is TRBJ2-7, with a possible D match to TRBD1 (5 bases). The CDR3 has 17 residues. The germline CDR1 and CDR2 sequences are SGHTA and FQGNSA. V was shortened by 1 base and J by 2 bases, with 18 bases between the two germline ends. This CDR3 reads CASSLGGVWVRTYEQYF. In DNA, the CDR3 is TGTGCCAGCAGCTTAGGGGGCGTCTGGGTCCGGACCTACGAGCAGTACTTC.

This chain joins TRBV5-8 and TRBJ2-2; 9 bases align to TRBD2. This CDR3 contains 16 residues. From germline, CDR1 is SGHTS and CDR2 YDEGEE. Trimming at V came to 0 bases and at J to 2 bases, leaving 2 bases not matched to a gene. CDR3 in amino acids: CASSLVRGGNTGELFF. The DNA for the CDR3 is TGTGCCAGCAGCTTGGTGCGGGGGGGAAACACCGGGGAGCTGTTTTTT.

This chain uses TRBV3-1 (or the pseudogene TRBV3-2) with TRBJ2-3, with a tentative D call TRBD2 (7 bases). Trimming left V 6 bases short and J 1 base short, with 11 bases between. Germline CDR1 reads LGHDT; CDR2 reads YNNKEL (reference sequence). CDR3 length: 14 residues. CDR3 DNA: TGTGCCAGCAGTCCCGGGGGGCGCACAGATACGCAGTATTTT. Translation: CASSPGGRTDTQYF.

The chain combines TRBV11-2 with TRBJ1-1; TRBD1 matches at 8 bases. The ends lost 5 bases at V and 5 bases at J; junction bases unmatched: 10. The CDR3 is 15 amino acids. CDR1 and CDR2 (germline): SGHAT, FQNNGV. The CDR3 DNA follows: TGTGCCAGCAGCCCCACAGGGGGGATGGGGACTGAAGCTTTCTTT. Protein: CASSPTGGMGTEAFF.